Below, one TCR beta chain is given with its context. This sample's treatment: some 20 received Ad26.COV2.S at low or high dose, single or two shots; roughly 5 received placebo; per-sample allocation not given. It was on day 63 after the first vaccine or placebo injection that samples were taken. Sequencing used immunoSEQ multiplex PCR; TCRdb keeps in-frame clones, though not all of them. The profile covers hundreds of thousands of clones, with approximately 88% appearing a single time and approximately 1.5% taken by the ten largest. Germline trimming cut 4 bases from V and 8 bases from J; bases unmatched to any gene: 5. Germline values: CDR1 LGHDT, CDR2 YNNKEL (reference sequence). The CDR3 totals 14 residues. This record belongs to a study of Ad26.COV2.S vaccination and SARS-CoV-2 variants.

The chain has TRBV3-1 (or the pseudogene TRBV3-2) and TRBJ2-1; TRBD2 matches 10 bases. This TCR was sampled from a person between 18 and 59 years old who received the Ad26.COV2.S COVID-19 vaccine or a placebo. The sequences come from peripheral blood, collected in a trial of Ad26.COV2.S vaccine versus placebo. This chain's CDR3 is CASSPSSGSDEQFF. DNA of the CDR3: TGTGCCAGCAGCCCCTCTAGCGGGAGCGATGAGCAGTTCTTC.